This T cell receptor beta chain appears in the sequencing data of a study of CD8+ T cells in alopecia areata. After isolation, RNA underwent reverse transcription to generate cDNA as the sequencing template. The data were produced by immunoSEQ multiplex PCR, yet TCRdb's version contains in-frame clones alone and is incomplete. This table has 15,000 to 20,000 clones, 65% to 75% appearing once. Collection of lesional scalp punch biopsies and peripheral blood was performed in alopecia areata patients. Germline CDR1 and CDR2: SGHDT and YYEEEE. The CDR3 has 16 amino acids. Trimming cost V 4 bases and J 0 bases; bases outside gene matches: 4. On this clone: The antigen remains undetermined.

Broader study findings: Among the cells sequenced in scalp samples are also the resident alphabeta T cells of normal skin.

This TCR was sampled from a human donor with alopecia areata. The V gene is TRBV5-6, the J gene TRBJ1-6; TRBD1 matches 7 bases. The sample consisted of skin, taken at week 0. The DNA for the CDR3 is TGTGCCAGCAGCCCGTCAGGGGGCTCCTATAATTCACCCCTCCACTTT. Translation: CASSPSGGSYNSPLHF.